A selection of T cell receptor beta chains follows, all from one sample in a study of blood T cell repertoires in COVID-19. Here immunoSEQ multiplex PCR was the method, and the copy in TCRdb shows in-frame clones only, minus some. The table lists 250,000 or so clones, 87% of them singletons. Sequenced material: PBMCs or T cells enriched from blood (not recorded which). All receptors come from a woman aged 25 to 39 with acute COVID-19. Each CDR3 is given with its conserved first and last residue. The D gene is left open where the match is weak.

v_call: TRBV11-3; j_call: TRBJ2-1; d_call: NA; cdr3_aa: CASSLRTTNYNEQFF
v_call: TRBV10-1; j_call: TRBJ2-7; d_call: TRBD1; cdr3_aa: CASSETGGQGEQYF
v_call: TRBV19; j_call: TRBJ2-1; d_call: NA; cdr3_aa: CASSIRGERSSYNEQFF
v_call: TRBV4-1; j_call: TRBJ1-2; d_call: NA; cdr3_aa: CASSQEGGNYGYTF
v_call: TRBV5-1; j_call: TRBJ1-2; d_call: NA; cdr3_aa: CASSAAVWGDGYTF
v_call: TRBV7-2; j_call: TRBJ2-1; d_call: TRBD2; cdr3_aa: CASSLAGLAGGYNEQFF
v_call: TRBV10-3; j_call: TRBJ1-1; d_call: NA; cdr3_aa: CAISEFRGGEAFF
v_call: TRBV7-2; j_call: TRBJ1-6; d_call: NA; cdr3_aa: CASSLVETLNNSPLHF
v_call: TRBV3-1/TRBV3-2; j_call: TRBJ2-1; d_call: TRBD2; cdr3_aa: CASSQTSGGAYNEQFF
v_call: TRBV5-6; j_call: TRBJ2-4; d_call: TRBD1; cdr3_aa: CASSQDRGLGIQYF
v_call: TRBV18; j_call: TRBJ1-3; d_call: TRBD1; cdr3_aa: CASSLDRGLTPSGNTIYF
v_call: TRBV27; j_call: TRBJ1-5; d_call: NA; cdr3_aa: CASSLWGGNQPQHF
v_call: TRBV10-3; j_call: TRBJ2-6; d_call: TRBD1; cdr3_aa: CAINSNRGSGANVLTF
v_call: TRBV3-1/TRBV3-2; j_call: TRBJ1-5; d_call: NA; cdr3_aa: CASSQGIKWGGGNSNQPQHF
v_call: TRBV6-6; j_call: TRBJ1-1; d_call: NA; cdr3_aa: CASSYSTGPTEAFF
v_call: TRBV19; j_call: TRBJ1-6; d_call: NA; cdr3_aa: CASSLRDNSYNSPLHF
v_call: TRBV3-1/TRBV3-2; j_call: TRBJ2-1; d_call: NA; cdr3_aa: CASSQSTSDNEQFF
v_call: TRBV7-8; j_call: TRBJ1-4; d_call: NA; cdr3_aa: CASSSRTDYATNEKLFF
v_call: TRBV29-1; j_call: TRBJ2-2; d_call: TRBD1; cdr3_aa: CSVESGGFYTGELFF